A single sample is the source of the 8 T cell receptor beta chains below, sequenced in a study of OX40 agonist ivuxolimab in advanced cancers. Sequencing was performed with immunoSEQ multiplex PCR; in TCRdb, only in-frame clones are kept and a portion is missing. The sample carries roughly 49,000 clones, around 80% recorded once. Sequences were derived from CD4+ or CD8+ T cells sorted from blood, sampled in a trial of the OX40 agonist ivuxolimab. These receptors all stem from an adult with an advanced solid tumor such as melanoma, head and neck, liver or kidney cancer.

This rearrangement joins TRBV11-2 to TRBJ1-1, with 8 positions matching TRBD1. The CDR3 is 16 amino acids. The trim removed 5 bases at V and 3 bases at J, leaving 11 bases unmatched. Germline lookup yields CDR1 SGHAT and CDR2 FQNNGV. CDR3 amino acids: CASSPRLAGGHTEAFF. CDR3 DNA: TGTGCCAGCAGCCCTCGGTTGGCAGGGGGCCACACTGAAGCTTTCTTT.

This chain uses TRBV7-2 with TRBJ1-5; weak D call: TRBD1 (5 bases). V was pared by 2 bases and J by 5 bases, with 10 bases between. This CDR3 has 14 amino acids. Germline CDR1 SGHTA, CDR2 FQGNSA. In DNA, the CDR3 is TGTGCCAGCAGCTTAAACAGGAACGATCAGCCCCAGCATTTT. This sequence encodes CASSLNRNDQPQHF. Together with reference TRBV7-2 and TRBJ1-5, the CDR3 gives the full variable domain: GAGVSQSPSNKVTEKGKDVELRCDPISGHTALYWYRQSLGQGLEFLIYFQGNSAPDKSGLPSDRFSAERTGGSVSTLTIQRTQQEDSAVYLCASSLNRNDQPQHFGDGTRLSIL.

The genes are TRBV7-9 and TRBJ2-7; tentative D call: TRBD1 (7 bases). CDR3 length: 16 residues. V was cut by 2 bases and J by 3 bases, with 17 bases left in between. Germline lookup yields CDR1 SEHNR and CDR2 FQNEAQ (reference sequence). The CDR3 DNA follows: TGTGCCAGCAGCTTAACGTACCGACAGGGAGGCTACGAGCAGTACTTC. Protein product: CASSLTYRQGGYEQYF.

The chain uses TRBV7-9 and TRBJ2-5; D not certain. V was pared by 3 bases and J by 5 bases, with 10 bases between. Germline CDR1 reads SEHNR; CDR2 reads FQNEAQ (reference sequence). This CDR3 is built from 13 residues. CDR3 in DNA: TGTGCCAGCAGCTTGGTGGGTGTGGAGACCCAGTACTTC. Translated: CASSLVGVETQYF.

The gene calls are TRBV6-1 and TRBJ2-1, with 7 positions matching TRBD1. The germline gives CDR1 MNHNS, CDR2 SASEGT. The V gene end was trimmed by 3 bases and the J gene end by 2 bases; junction bases not matched to a gene: 4. The CDR3 sequence is 15 residues long. Here the CDR3 reads CASSDKGAAYNEQFF. For the CDR3, the DNA is TGTGCCAGCAGTGACAAGGGGGCCGCCTACAATGAGCAGTTCTTC.

In its sample, this clone was seen once. The rearrangement links TRBV28 to TRBJ2-1; 8 nucleotides align to TRBD2. CDR3 size: 15 residues. The V gene's germline CDR1 is MDHEN and CDR2 SYDVKM. Germline trimming cut 6 bases from V and 3 bases from J; bases unmatched to any gene: 7. The CDR3 nucleotides read TGTGCCAGCAGCTTTCTCGGGGGGGGCTACAATGAGCAGTTCTTC. Encoded protein: CASSFLGGGYNEQFF.

The chain has TRBV11-2 and TRBJ2-7; D tentatively reads TRBD1 or TRBD2 (5 bases each). The CDR3 has 13 amino acids. The ends were cut back, 6 bases at V and 2 bases at J, with 11 bases in the middle. In germline, CDR1 is SGHAT, CDR2 FQNNGV. Here the CDR3 reads CASSWGTTYEQYF. The DNA for the CDR3 is TGTGCCAGCAGTTGGGGGACCACCTACGAGCAGTACTTC.

The V and J genes are TRBV30 and TRBJ2-1, with no clear D. The CDR3 spans 15 residues. Germline CDR1 is GTSNPN and CDR2 is SVGIG (reference sequence). Trimming took 3 bases from V and 3 from J, leaving 15 bases between them. The CDR3 nucleotides read TGTGCCTGGAGCGACCCTTCGGCAGGCTACAATGAGCAGTTCTTC. It yields the protein CAWSDPSAGYNEQFF.